A single sample gave rise to the 14 T cell receptor beta chains below, sequenced in a study of blood T cell repertoires in COVID-19. Here immunoSEQ multiplex PCR was the method, and the copy in TCRdb shows in-frame clones only, minus some. The sample yields under 350,000 clones, more than 85% seen once. The sequenced material came from peripheral blood. The origin of the receptors is a man aged 35 to 55 with acute or convalescent COVID-19.

The chain is built from TRBV7-8 and TRBJ2-3; 13 bases fit TRBD2. Germline V CDR1 and CDR2: SGHVS, FQNEAQ. V was pared by 5 bases and J by 3 bases, with 5 bases of the junction left unmatched. The CDR3 is 16 residues long. CDR3 coding DNA: TGTGCCAGCAGCGCCCGACTAGCGGGGGGAACAGATACGCAGTATTTT. Translated, it gives CASSARLAGGTDTQYF. The whole variable domain, filled in from reference TRBV7-8 and TRBJ2-3, reads GAGVSQSPRYKVAKRGQDVALRCDPISGHVSLFWYQQALGQGPEFLTYFQNEAQLDKSGLPSDRFFAERPEGSVSTLKIQRTQQEDSAVYLCASSARLAGGTDTQYFGPGTRLTVL.

The rearrangement uses TRBV5-1 and TRBJ2-2, with 8 bases that match TRBD2. Germline trimming cut 2 bases from V and 6 bases from J; bases unmatched to any gene: 9. This CDR3 spans 16 amino acids. CDR1 and CDR2 (germline): SGHRS, YFSETQ. Here the CDR3 reads CASSLVPGGQPGELFF. In DNA form, the CDR3 reads TGCGCCAGCAGCTTAGTTCCGGGGGGGCAACCCGGGGAGCTGTTTTTT.

The rearrangement links TRBV5-1 to TRBJ2-7, with 7 bases lining up with TRBD1. The CDR3 has 14 residues. The germline CDR1 and CDR2 sequences are SGHRS and YFSETQ. V gave up 4 bases and J gave up 4 bases; unmatched junction bases: 8. CDR3 sequence: CASSTGQERYEQYF. The CDR3 nucleotides read TGCGCCAGCAGCACAGGACAGGAAAGATACGAGCAGTACTTC.

This clone has a single count. This chain uses TRBV11-2 with TRBJ2-7; the D gene is possibly TRBD2 (5 bases). In germline, CDR1 is SGHAT, CDR2 FQNNGV. Trimming stripped 0 bases from V and 0 bases from J, with 9 bases between. The CDR3 totals 15 residues. CDR3 nucleotide sequence: TGTGCCAGCAGCTTAGAGGGCGGGCACTCCTACGAGCAGTACTTC. Translated: CASSLEGGHSYEQYF.

This clone was picked up a small number of times. This chain's CDR3 is CASSQDAAATNEKLFF. In DNA form, the CDR3 reads TGTGCCAGCAGCCAAGATGCGGCAGCAACTAATGAAAAACTGTTTTTT. The chain is built from TRBV3-1 (or the pseudogene TRBV3-2) and TRBJ1-4; no clear D gene. Between the trimmed V and J ends, which lost 0 bases and 0 bases, there was a span of 8 bases. Germline V gives CDR1 LGHDT, CDR2 YNNKEL (reference sequence). The CDR3 spans 16 residues.

The gene calls are TRBV6-6 and TRBJ2-3, with TRBD2 matching over 7 bases. CDR3 size: 15 residues. V was clipped by 2 bases and J by 3 bases; unmatched bases: 5. From germline, CDR1 is MNHNY and CDR2 SVGAGI (reference sequence). The CDR3, as DNA: TGTGCCAGCAGTTACCCAAGCGGGGTGACAGATACGCAGTATTTT. This codes for CASSYPSGVTDTQYF.

Points on this clone: This sample also contains other DNA sequences that code for the same CDR3. CDR3 coding DNA: TGCGCCAGCAGCTTGGGACTGGCTACGGATACGCAGTATTTT. Translated: CASSLGLATDTQYF. The chain joins TRBV5-1 to TRBJ2-3; no reliable D call. Trimming cost V 0 bases and J 6 bases, with 11 bases left between them. The CDR3 extends over 14 amino acids. Per the germline V gene, CDR1 is SGHRS and CDR2 is YFSETQ.

CDR3 region: CASSLGGHSGNTIYF. CDR3 coding DNA: TGTGCCAGCAGCCTAGGGGGACACAGTGGAAACACCATATATTTT. The V and J genes are TRBV11-2 and TRBJ1-3, with D tentatively TRBD1 (6 bases). The V gene's germline CDR1 is SGHAT and CDR2 FQNNGV. This CDR3 comprises 15 residues. V dropped 5 bases and J dropped 3 bases, with 14 bases sitting between them.

V gene TRBV3-1 (or the pseudogene TRBV3-2) combines with J gene TRBJ2-3; D is uncertain. V was clipped by 0 bases and J by 6 bases, with 19 bases between them. The CDR3 sequence is 17 residues long. The V gene's germline CDR1 is LGHDT and CDR2 YNNKEL (reference sequence). DNA of the CDR3: TGTGCCAGCAGCCAAGATAAAATGGCGGCAGACTGGGATACGCAGTATTTT. It codes for CASSQDKMAADWDTQYF.

The genes are TRBV3-1 (or the pseudogene TRBV3-2) and TRBJ2-3; maybe TRBD2 (5 bases). Germline CDR1 LGHDT, CDR2 YNNKEL (reference sequence). Trimming took 4 bases from V and 9 from J, leaving 11 bases between them. This CDR3 spans 12 amino acids. The CDR3 DNA reads TGTGCCAGCAGCCTAGACCGGGGAACGCAGTATTTT. Translated, it gives CASSLDRGTQYF.

The chain is built from TRBV2 and TRBJ1-2, with 9 bases matching TRBD1. Losses at the gene ends were 3 bases for V and 5 bases for J; bases not matched to a gene: 4. The CDR3 runs 14 residues. The germline gives CDR1 SNHLY, CDR2 FYNNEI. The CDR3 protein is CASSDPGQGYGYTF. CDR3 sequence (DNA): TGTGCCAGCAGTGACCCGGGACAGGGATATGGCTACACCTTC.

V usage is TRBV3-1 (or the pseudogene TRBV3-2) and J usage is TRBJ2-7; D is possibly TRBD2 (6 bases). CDR1 and CDR2 (germline): LGHDT, YNNKEL (reference sequence). V was pared by 4 bases and J by 2 bases, with 18 bases between. This CDR3 has 16 residues. CDR3 loop: CASSPAGLGLAYEQYF. Written as DNA, the CDR3 is TGTGCCAGCAGCCCCGCGGGGCTAGGGCTAGCCTACGAGCAGTACTTC.

The chain combines TRBV6-6 with TRBJ1-2; TRBD1 aligns across 9 bases. The CDR3 spans 15 residues. Germline trimming cut 2 bases from V and 5 bases from J; bases unmatched to any gene: 6. In germline, CDR1 is MNHNY, CDR2 SVGAGI (reference sequence). The CDR3 nucleotides are TGTGCCAGCAGTTACACGGGACAGGGAAGATATGGCTACACCTTC. Translation gives CASSYTGQGRYGYTF.

The V and J genes are TRBV7-2 and TRBJ1-1, with D maybe TRBD1 (5 bases). Trimming removed 2 bases at V and 1 base at J, with 11 bases between. Germline-derived CDR1 and CDR2 are SGHTA and FQGNSA. CDR3 length: 15 residues. CDR3 DNA: TGTGCCAGCAGCTTAAGTGGGGCAGGGAACACTGAAGCTTTCTTT. Translated: CASSLSGAGNTEAFF.